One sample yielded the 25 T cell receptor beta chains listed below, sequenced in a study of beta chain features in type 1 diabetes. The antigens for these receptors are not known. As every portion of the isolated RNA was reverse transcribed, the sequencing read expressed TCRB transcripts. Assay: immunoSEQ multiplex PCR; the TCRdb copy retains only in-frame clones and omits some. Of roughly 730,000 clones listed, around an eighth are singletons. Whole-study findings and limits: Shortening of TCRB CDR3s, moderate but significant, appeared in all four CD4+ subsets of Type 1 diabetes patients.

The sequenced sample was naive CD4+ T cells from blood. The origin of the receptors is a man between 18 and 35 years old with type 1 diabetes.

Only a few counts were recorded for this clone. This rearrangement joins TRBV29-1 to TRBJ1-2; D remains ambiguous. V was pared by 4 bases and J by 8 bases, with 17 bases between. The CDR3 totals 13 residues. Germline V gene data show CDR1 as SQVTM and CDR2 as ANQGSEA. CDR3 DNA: TGCAGCGTTGTGTGGGAGGCCCGTGGGGGCTACACCTTC. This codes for CSVVWEARGGYTF.

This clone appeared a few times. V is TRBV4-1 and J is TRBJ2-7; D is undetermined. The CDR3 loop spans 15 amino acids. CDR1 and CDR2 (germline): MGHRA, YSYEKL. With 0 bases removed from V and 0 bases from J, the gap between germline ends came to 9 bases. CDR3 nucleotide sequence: TGCGCCAGCAGCCAAGAGGGCAGGCGCTCCTACGAGCAGTACTTC. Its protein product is CASSQEGRRSYEQYF.

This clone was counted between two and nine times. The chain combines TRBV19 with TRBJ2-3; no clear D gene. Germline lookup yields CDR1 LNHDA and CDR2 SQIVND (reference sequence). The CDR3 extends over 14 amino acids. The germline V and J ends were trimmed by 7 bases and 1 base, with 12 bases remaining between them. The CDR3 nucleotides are TGTGCCAGTACCTACGGACGCGGCACAGATACGCAGTATTTT. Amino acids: CASTYGRGTDTQYF.

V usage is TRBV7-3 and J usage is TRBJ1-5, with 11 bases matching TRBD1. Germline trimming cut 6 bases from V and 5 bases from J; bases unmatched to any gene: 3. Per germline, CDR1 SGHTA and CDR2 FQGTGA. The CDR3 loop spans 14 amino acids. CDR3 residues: CASSSGQGDQPQHF. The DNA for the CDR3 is TGTGCCAGCAGTTCGGGACAGGGGGATCAGCCCCAGCATTTT. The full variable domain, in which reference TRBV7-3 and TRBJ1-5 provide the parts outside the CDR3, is GAGVSQTPSNKVTEKGKYVELRCDPISGHTALYWYRQSLGQGPEFLIYFQGTGAADDSGLPNDRFFAVRPEGSVSTLKIQRTERGDSAVYLCASSSGQGDQPQHFGDGTRLSIL.

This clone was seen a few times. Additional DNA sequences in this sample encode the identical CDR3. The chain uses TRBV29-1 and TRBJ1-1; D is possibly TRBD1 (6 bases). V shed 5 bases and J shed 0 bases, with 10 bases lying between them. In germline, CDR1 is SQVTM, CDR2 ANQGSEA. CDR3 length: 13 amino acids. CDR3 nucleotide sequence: TGCAGCGTTAGTGGACAGCTGAACACTGAAGCTTTCTTT. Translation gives CSVSGQLNTEAFF.

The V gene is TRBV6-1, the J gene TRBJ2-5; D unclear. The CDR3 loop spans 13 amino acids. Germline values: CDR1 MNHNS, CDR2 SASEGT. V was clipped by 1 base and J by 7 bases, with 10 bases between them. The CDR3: CASSEGEVGTQYF. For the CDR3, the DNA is TGTGCCAGCAGTGAAGGGGAAGTGGGGACCCAGTACTTC.

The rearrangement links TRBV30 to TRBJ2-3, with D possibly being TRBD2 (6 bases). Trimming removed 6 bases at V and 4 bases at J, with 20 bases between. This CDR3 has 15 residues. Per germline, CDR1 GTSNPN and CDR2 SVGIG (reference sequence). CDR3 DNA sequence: TGTGCCTGCTCGCTGTCGGGGGACCAAGCAGATACGCAGTATTTT. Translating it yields CACSLSGDQADTQYF. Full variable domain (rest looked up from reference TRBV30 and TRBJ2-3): SQTIHQWPATLVQPVGSPLSLECTVEGTSNPNLYWYRQAAGRGLQLLFYSVGIGQISSEVPQNLSASRPQDRQFILSSKKLLLSDSGFYLCACSLSGDQADTQYFGPGTRLTVL.

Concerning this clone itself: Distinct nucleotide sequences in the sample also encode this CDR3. The CDR3 spells CASRTGGEKLFF. The CDR3 nucleotides read TGTGCCAGCAGGACAGGGGGCGAAAAACTGTTTTTT. The V call is TRBV28, the J call TRBJ1-4; 10 bases align to TRBD1. The V segment lost 6 bases and the J segment 8 bases; nucleotides outside the gene matches: 0. In germline, CDR1 is MDHEN, CDR2 SYDVKM. CDR3 length: 12 amino acids.

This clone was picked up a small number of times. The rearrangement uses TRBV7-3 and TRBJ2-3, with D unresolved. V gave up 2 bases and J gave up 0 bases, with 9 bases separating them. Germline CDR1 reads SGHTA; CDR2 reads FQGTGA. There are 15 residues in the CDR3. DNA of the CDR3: TGTGCCAGCAGCTTAGGGCCACTCAGCACAGATACGCAGTATTTT. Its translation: CASSLGPLSTDTQYF.

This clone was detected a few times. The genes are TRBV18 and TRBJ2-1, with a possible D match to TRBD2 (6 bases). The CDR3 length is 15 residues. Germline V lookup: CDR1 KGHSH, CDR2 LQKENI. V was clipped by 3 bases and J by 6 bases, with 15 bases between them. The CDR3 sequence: CASSPEVTRANEQFF. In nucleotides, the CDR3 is TGTGCCAGCTCACCCGAGGTGACTAGGGCCAATGAGCAGTTCTTC.

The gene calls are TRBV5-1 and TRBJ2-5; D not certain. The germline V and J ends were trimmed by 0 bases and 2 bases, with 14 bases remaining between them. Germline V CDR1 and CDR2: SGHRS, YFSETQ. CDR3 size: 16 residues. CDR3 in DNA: TGCGCCAGCAGCTTGGTTGGCCAGTCGTGGCAAGAGACCCAGTACTTC. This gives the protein CASSLVGQSWQETQYF.

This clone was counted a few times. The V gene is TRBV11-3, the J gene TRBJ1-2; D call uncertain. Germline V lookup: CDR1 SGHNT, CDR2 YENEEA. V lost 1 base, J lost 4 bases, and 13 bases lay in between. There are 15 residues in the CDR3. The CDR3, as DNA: TGTGCCAGCAGCTTAGGGCTCGGGGTTGGCTATGGCTACACCTTC. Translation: CASSLGLGVGYGYTF.

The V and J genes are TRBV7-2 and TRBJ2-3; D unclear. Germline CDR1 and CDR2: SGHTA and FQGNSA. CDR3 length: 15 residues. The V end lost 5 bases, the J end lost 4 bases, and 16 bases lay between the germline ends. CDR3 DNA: TGTGCCAGCAGCCTGGGGTGGTTGGATGCAGATACGCAGTATTTT. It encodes CASSLGWLDADTQYF.

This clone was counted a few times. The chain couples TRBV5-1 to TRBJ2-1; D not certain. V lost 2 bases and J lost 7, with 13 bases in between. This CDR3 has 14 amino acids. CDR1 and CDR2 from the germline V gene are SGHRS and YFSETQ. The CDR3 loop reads CASSFGTDANEQFF. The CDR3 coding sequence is TGCGCCAGCAGCTTCGGTACCGACGCTAATGAGCAGTTCTTC.

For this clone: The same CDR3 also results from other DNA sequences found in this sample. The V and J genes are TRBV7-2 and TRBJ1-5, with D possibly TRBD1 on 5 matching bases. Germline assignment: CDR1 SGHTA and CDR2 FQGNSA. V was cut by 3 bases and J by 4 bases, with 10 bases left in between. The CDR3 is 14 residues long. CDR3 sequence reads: CASSLAGGNQPQHF. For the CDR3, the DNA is TGTGCCAGCAGCTTGGCTGGGGGAAATCAGCCCCAGCATTTT.

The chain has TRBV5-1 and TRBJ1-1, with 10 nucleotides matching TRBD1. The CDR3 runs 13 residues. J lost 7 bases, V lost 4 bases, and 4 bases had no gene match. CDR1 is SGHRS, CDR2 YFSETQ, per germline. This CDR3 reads CASSGDRGIEAFF. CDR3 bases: TGCGCCAGCAGCGGGGACAGGGGAATTGAAGCTTTCTTT.

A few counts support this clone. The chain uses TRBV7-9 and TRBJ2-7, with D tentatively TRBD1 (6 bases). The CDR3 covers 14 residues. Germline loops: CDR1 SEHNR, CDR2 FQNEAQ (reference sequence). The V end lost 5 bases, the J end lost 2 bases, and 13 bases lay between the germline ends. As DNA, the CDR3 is TGTGCCAGCAGCCCTGCAAACAGGGCCTACGAGCAGTACTTC. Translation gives CASSPANRAYEQYF.

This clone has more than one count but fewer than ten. CDR3 sequence reads: CASTSGRNTEAFF. The CDR3, as DNA: TGTGCCAGCACCTCGGGCAGGAACACTGAAGCTTTCTTT. V is TRBV7-9 and J is TRBJ1-1; no definite D call. The CDR3 runs 13 residues. The V end was cut by 7 bases, the J end by 1 base, with 10 bases between. The germline V gene has CDR1 SEHNR and CDR2 FQNEAQ (reference sequence). Combining the CDR3 with reference TRBV7-9 and TRBJ1-1 gives the whole variable domain DTGVSQNPRHKITKRGQNVTFRCDPISEHNRLYWYRQTLGQGPEFLTYFQNEAQLEKSRLLSDRFSAERPKGSFSTLEIQRTEQGDSAMYLCASTSGRNTEAFFGQGTRLTVV.

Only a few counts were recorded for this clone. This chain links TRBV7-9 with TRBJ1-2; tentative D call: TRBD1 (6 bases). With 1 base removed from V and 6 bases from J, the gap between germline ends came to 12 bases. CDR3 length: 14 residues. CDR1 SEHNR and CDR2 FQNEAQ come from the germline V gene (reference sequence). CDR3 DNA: TGTGCCAGCAGCTTAGATGTAGGACAGCATGGCTACACCTTC. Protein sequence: CASSLDVGQHGYTF.

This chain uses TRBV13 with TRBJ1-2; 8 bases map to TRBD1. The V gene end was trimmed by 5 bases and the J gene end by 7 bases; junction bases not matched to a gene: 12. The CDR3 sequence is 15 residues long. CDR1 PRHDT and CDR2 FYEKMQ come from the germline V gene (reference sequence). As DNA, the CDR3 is TGTGCCAGCAGCAGCCAGGGGGCGCCTCGTGGTGGCTACACCTTC. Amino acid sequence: CASSSQGAPRGGYTF.

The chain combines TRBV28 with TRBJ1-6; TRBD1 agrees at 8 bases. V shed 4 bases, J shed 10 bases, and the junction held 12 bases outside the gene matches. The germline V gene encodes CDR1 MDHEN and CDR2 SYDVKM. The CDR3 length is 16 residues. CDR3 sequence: CASSSIGQGQRSPLHF. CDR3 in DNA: TGTGCCAGCAGTTCCATTGGACAGGGCCAACGATCACCCCTCCACTTT. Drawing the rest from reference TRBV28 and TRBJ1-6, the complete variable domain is DVKVTQSSRYLVKRTGEKVFLECVQDMDHENMFWYRQDPGLGLRLIYFSYDVKMKEKGDIPEGYSVSREKKERFSLILESASTNQTSMYLCASSSIGQGQRSPLHFGNGTRLTVT.

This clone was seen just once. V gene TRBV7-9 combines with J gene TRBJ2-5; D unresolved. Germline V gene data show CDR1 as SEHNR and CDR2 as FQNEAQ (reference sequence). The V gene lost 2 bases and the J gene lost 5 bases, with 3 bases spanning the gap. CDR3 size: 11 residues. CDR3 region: CASSLFETQYF. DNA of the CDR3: TGTGCCAGCAGCTTATTTGAGACCCAGTACTTC. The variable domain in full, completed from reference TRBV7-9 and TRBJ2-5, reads DTGVSQNPRHKITKRGQNVTFRCDPISEHNRLYWYRQTLGQGPEFLTYFQNEAQLEKSRLLSDRFSAERPKGSFSTLEIQRTEQGDSAMYLCASSLFETQYFGPGTRLLVL.

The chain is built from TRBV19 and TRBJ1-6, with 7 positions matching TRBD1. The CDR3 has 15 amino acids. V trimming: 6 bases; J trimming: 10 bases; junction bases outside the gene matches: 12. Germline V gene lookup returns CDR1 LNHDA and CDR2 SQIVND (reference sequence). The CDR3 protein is CASSRTGGVASPLHF. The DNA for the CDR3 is TGTGCCAGTAGCCGGACAGGTGGAGTAGCATCACCCCTCCACTTT.

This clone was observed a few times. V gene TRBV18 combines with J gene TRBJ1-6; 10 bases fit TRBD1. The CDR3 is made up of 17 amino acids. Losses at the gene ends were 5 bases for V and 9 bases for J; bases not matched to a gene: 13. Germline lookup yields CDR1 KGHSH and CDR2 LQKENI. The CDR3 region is CASSWDRGFPMGSPLHF. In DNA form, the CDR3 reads TGTGCCAGCTCATGGGACAGGGGATTCCCTATGGGTTCACCCCTCCACTTT.

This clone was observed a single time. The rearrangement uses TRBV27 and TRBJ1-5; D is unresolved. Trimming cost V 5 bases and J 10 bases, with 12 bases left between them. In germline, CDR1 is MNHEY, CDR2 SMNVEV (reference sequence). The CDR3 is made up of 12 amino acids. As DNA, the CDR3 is TGTGCCAGCAGTCCGGGTATCAGCCCCCAGCATTTT. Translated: CASSPGISPQHF.